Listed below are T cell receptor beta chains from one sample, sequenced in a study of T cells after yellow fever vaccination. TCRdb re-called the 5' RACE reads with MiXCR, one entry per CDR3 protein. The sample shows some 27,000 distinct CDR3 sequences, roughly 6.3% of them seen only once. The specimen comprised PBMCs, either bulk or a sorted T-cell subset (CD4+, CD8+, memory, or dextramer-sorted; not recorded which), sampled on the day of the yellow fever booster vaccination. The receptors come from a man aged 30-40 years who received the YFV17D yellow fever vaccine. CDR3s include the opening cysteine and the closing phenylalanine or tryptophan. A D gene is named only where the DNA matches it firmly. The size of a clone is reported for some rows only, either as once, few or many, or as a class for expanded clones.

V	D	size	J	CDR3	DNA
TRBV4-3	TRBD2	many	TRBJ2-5	CASSEGTSGSGTQYF	TGCGCCAGCAGCGAAGGGACTAGCGGGAGTGGGACCCAGTACTTC
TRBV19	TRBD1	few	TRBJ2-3	CASSLAGQGDTQYF	TGTGCCAGTAGTCTCGCGGGACAGGGGGATACGCAGTATTTT
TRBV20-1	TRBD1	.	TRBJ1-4	CSATQGAEKLFF	TGCAGTGCTACCCAGGGGGCGGAAAAACTGTTTTTT
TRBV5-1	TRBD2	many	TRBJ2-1	CASSPKGTSYEQFF	TGCGCCAGCAGCCCGAAGGGGACTAGCTATGAGCAGTTCTTC
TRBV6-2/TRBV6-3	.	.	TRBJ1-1	CASSYDGMNTEAFF	TGTGCCAGCAGCTACGACGGAATGAACACTGAAGCTTTCTTT
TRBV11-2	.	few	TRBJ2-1	CASSSIMGAYNEQFF	TGTGCCAGCAGCTCGATTATGGGGGCGTACAATGAGCAGTTCTTC
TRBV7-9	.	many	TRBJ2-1	CASSTRGASGPKSQFF	TGTGCCAGCAGCACCAGGGGGGCTAGCGGGCCTAAATCGCAGTTCTTC
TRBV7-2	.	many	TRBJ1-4	CASSLRDVGALDEKLFF	TGTGCCAGCAGCCTCAGGGACGTCGGGGCCCTAGATGAAAAACTGTTTTTT
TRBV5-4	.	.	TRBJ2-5	CASSAGRMETQYF	TGTGCCAGCAGCGCCGGGAGAATGGAGACCCAGTACTTC
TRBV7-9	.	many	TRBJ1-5	CASSPNRGNQPQHF	TGTGCCAGCAGCCCTAACAGGGGCAATCAGCCCCAGCATTTT